Listed here are 19 T cell receptor beta chains from one sample, sequenced in a study of identical twins. TCRdb reanalysed the 5' RACE reads using MiXCR and keeps one entry per CDR3 protein. The table lists 450,000 to 500,000 distinct CDR3 sequences, more than 13% of them singletons, with about 0.94% in the top ten. These data are also associated with another study on yellow fever vaccine responses in identical twins.

Input material: CD4+ T cells sorted from blood. The receptor set was obtained from a woman aged 18-29 years in good health.

This clonotype appeared a few times. The J gene is TRBJ2-3, the V gene TRBV4-2; 8 nucleotides align to TRBD2. The CDR3 runs to 16 residues. Unmatched junction bases numbered 5, after V lost 0 bases and J lost 3 bases. Germline V CDR1 and CDR2: LGHNA, YNFKEQ. CDR3 DNA sequence: TGTGCCAGCAGCCAAGAGTTACTAGCGGCTACAGATACGCAGTATTTT. Protein product: CASSQELLAATDTQYF.

J is TRBJ2-1 and V is TRBV20-1, with 11 bases fitting TRBD1. CDR3 size: 16 residues. Germline trimming cut 1 base from V and 9 bases from J; bases unmatched to any gene: 11. The germline V gene encodes CDR1 DFQATT and CDR2 SNEGSKA (reference sequence). The DNA of the CDR3 is TGCAGTGCTAGAGTCCCCGGGACAGGGGGGGCCGGTGAGCAGTTCTTC. This encodes CSARVPGTGGAGEQFF.

The V call is TRBV7-2, the J call TRBJ2-5; 11 bases align to TRBD2. CDR1 is SGHTA, CDR2 FQGNSA, per germline. After removal of 2 bases from V and 4 bases from J, the junction contained 9 bases not matched to a gene. This CDR3 has 17 amino acids. The CDR3 region has the DNA TGTGCCAGCAGCTTATGGCTAGCGGGGGGCGAGCGAGAGACCCAGTACTTC. Protein sequence: CASSLWLAGGERETQYF.

This clonotype was found once. The chain joins TRBV12-3 or TRBV12-4 to TRBJ2-7, with TRBD1 identical over 12 bases. There are 14 residues in the CDR3. Trimming took 4 bases from V and 5 from J; bases not matched to a gene: 3. The CDR3: CASSWDRGQDEQYF. As DNA, the CDR3 is TGTGCCAGCAGTTGGGACAGGGGGCAGGACGAGCAGTACTTC.

This clonotype was observed once. V gene TRBV3-1 combines with J gene TRBJ2-4; 10 nucleotides match TRBD1. The germline CDR1 and CDR2 sequences are LGHDT and YNNKEL (reference sequence). The ends lost 10 bases at V and 2 bases at J; junction bases unmatched: 17. CDR3 size: 18 residues. CDR3 region: CATTHQGQGVSTKNIQYF. The CDR3 DNA reads as TGTGCCACCACCCACCAAGGACAGGGGGTTTCGACCAAAAACATTCAGTACTTC.

This clonotype was counted only a few times. The rearrangement links TRBV28 to TRBJ2-2; the D call may be TRBD1 or TRBD2 (5 bases each). The germline V and J ends were trimmed by 5 bases and 4 bases, with 20 bases remaining between them. The CDR3 runs 17 residues. CDR1 and CDR2 (germline): MDHEN, SYDVKM. CDR3 in DNA: TGTGCCAGCAGTCCGAACGGGGCAGGGCCTTCCACCGGGGAGCTGTTTTTT. As protein: CASSPNGAGPSTGELFF.

This clonotype was observed many times. This sequence joins TRBV24-1 and TRBJ2-7; 9 bases align to TRBD1. This CDR3 region has 15 residues. Germline CDR1 reads KGHDR; CDR2 reads SFDVKD. V gave up 3 bases and J gave up 5 bases; unmatched junction bases: 7. The CDR3 bases are TGTGCCACCAGTGATGGCGGACAGGGGACCGACGAGCAGTACTTC. Translating it yields CATSDGGQGTDEQYF.

This chain joins TRBV7-2 and TRBJ2-6, with 7 bases fitting TRBD2. The CDR3 covers 17 residues. The germline CDR1 and CDR2 sequences are SGHTA and FQGNSA. V was clipped by 2 bases and J by 0 bases; unmatched bases: 4. The DNA for the CDR3 is TGTGCCAGCAGCTTAAACGGGGGGTCCTCTGGGGCCAACGTCCTGACTTTC. Translated: CASSLNGGSSGANVLTF.

The chain has TRBV7-2 and TRBJ2-1, with D possibly being TRBD2 (6 bases). Trimming shortened V by 7 bases and J by 4 bases, and 20 bases separated the two germline ends. This CDR3 region has 16 residues. Per the germline V gene, CDR1 is SGHTA and CDR2 is FQGNSA. In nucleotides, the CDR3 is TGTGCCAGCATCCCGTTTCTGGCGGGGAAATACAATGAGCAGTTCTTC. Amino acids: CASIPFLAGKYNEQFF.

This clonotype has just a few counts. This rearrangement joins TRBV10-3 to TRBJ2-7, with TRBD2 matching 9 bases. CDR3 length: 15 amino acids. Germline V lookup: CDR1 ENHRY, CDR2 SYGVKD. V was pared by 6 bases and J by 0 bases, with 6 bases of the junction left unmatched. The CDR3 bases are TGTGCCATCAGGCTGGGCGGGGGGGCCTCCTACGAGCAGTACTTC. This encodes CAIRLGGGASYEQYF.

This clonotype has just a few counts. This chain connects TRBV10-3 to TRBJ1-2, with D uncertain. Trimming took 0 bases from V and 0 from J, leaving 11 bases between them. CDR3 length equals 16 residues. CDR1 is ENHRY and CDR2 is SYGVKD in the germline V gene. CDR3 DNA: TGTGCCATCAGTGAGTCAGAACTACCCTCTAACTATGGCTACACCTTC. It translates to CAISESELPSNYGYTF.

This clonotype has only a few counts. The gene calls are TRBV2 and TRBJ2-3, with D perhaps TRBD2 (5 bases). CDR3 length: 14 residues. CDR1 and CDR2 from the germline V gene are SNHLY and FYNNEI. Between the trimmed V and J ends, which lost 8 bases and 1 base, there was a span of 13 bases. The CDR3 is CASGSSRGTDTQYF. CDR3 DNA sequence: TGTGCCAGCGGGAGCTCCCGGGGCACAGATACGCAGTATTTT.

In this sample, this clonotype turned up a few times. CDR3 nucleotides: TGTGCCAGCAGCCAATGGGGGGACTCACCCCTCCACTTT. This gives the protein CASSQWGDSPLHF. The chain links TRBV3-1 to TRBJ1-6, with D perhaps TRBD1 (5 bases). Trimming took off 2 bases at V and 10 bases at J, with 9 bases between the two ends. The CDR3 runs 13 residues. Germline assignment: CDR1 LGHDT and CDR2 YNNKEL (reference sequence).

V gene TRBV19 combines with J gene TRBJ2-1; 7 bases map to TRBD2. The CDR3 has 14 residues. Germline lookup yields CDR1 LNHDA and CDR2 SQIVND (reference sequence). V shed 8 bases and J 6 bases; nucleotides not matched to a gene: 10. CDR3 in amino acids: CASARGREGNEQFF. Written as DNA, the CDR3 is TGTGCCAGTGCTCGGGGCAGGGAGGGCAATGAGCAGTTCTTC.

This chain joins TRBV7-2 and TRBJ2-7, with 11 bases identical to TRBD2. The ends lost 5 bases at V and 7 bases at J; junction bases unmatched: 13. The CDR3 contains 16 residues. Germline V gives CDR1 SGHTA, CDR2 FQGNSA. In DNA form, the CDR3 reads TGTGCCAGCAGCCCTACTCGTAGCGGGGGGGCACGGGAGCAGTACTTC. It specifies CASSPTRSGGAREQYF.

V usage is TRBV6-2 or TRBV6-3 and J usage is TRBJ2-5; no reliable D call. Trimming removed 2 bases from V and 7 bases from J, with 8 bases in between. Germline CDR1 MNHEY, CDR2 SVGEGT. The CDR3 sequence is 12 residues long. CDR3 residues: CASSYAMRTQYF. The CDR3 DNA reads TGTGCCAGCAGTTACGCCATGAGGACCCAGTACTTC.

The sample holds many counts of this clonotype. J is TRBJ1-5 and V is TRBV29-1; D is possibly TRBD1 (5 bases). V lost 6 bases and J 3 bases, leaving 12 bases between the germline ends. Germline-derived CDR1 and CDR2 are SQVTM and ANQGSEA. This CDR3 comprises 13 residues. CDR3 coding DNA: TGCAGCGTCCGGGACGGGGCCAATCAGCCCCAGCATTTT. Its translation is CSVRDGANQPQHF. The full variable domain, in which reference TRBV29-1 and TRBJ1-5 provide the parts outside the CDR3, is SAVISQKPSRDICQRGTSLTIQCQVDSQVTMMFWYRQQPGQSLTLIATANQGSEATYESGFVIDKFPISRPNLTFSTLTVSNMSPEDSSIYLCSVRDGANQPQHFGDGTRLSIL.

In this sample, this clonotype turned up a few times. The chain links TRBV5-1 to TRBJ1-1; D remains unclear. From germline, CDR1 is SGHRS and CDR2 YFSETQ. Trimming left V 6 bases short and J 3 bases short, with 0 bases between. The CDR3 runs 9 residues. CDR3 loop: CASNTEAFF. The CDR3 nucleotides are TGCGCCAGCAACACTGAAGCTTTCTTT.

J is TRBJ2-1 and V is TRBV12-3 or TRBV12-4; D perhaps matches TRBD1 (6 bases). CDR3 length: 14 amino acids. The V end was cut by 8 bases, the J end by 3 bases, with 14 bases between. CDR3 DNA: TGTGCCAGCTCCACCAGGGGTATCTACAATGAGCAGTTCTTC. The encoded protein is CASSTRGIYNEQFF.